These 19 T cell receptor beta chains share one sample of origin, sequenced in a study of human T cells and chemical hapten exposure. Documented time point: pre-sensitization, week 0. As for treatment: therapeutic diphenylcyclopropenone sensitization with weekly scalp DPC. TCRdb passed the RACE reads through MiXCR, listing each CDR3 protein once. The data show a few hundred thousand distinct CDR3 sequences, about 5% seen once. The sequenced sample was whole blood, obtained in connection with sensitization to the hapten diphenylcyclopropenone (DPC). These receptors came from a woman aged 18-30 years with alopecia areata. Some clones in this sample may be carry-over from other donors' samples.

This clonotype was recorded many times. This chain uses TRBV7-6 with TRBJ1-3; tentatively, D is TRBD1 (5 bases). This CDR3 has 16 amino acids. V was trimmed by 1 base and J by 2 bases, leaving 12 bases between them. Per germline, CDR1 SGHVS and CDR2 FNYEAQ. DNA of the CDR3: TGTGCCAGCAGCTTAGGAGGGACCTCAACTGGAAACACCATATATTTT. Translating it yields CASSLGGTSTGNTIYF.

The genes are TRBV20-1 and TRBJ1-2; TRBD1 agrees at 10 bases. The CDR3 extends over 13 amino acids. V dropped 6 bases and J dropped 3; count of bases not matched to a gene: 4. Germline CDR1 DFQATT, CDR2 SNEGSKA (reference sequence). The CDR3 region is CSAGQGGDYGYTF. In DNA, the CDR3 is TGCAGTGCAGGACAGGGGGGTGACTATGGCTACACCTTC.

This clonotype was seen a handful of times. The gene calls are TRBV6-6 and TRBJ2-7; TRBD1 aligns across 7 bases. V shed 6 bases and J 2 bases; nucleotides not matched to a gene: 7. Germline V CDR1 and CDR2: MNHNY, SVGAGI (reference sequence). The CDR3 sequence is 14 residues long. The CDR3 nucleotides read TGTGCCAGCAGCACAGGGGAGAAGGCCTACGAGCAGTACTTC. It is translated as CASSTGEKAYEQYF.

The chain recombines TRBV7-8 with TRBJ1-5, with a weak D call TRBD1 (5 bases). This CDR3 has 16 amino acids. The V gene's germline CDR1 is SGHVS and CDR2 FQNEAQ. Trimming took 5 bases from V and 3 from J, leaving 17 bases between them. CDR3 in amino acids: CASSRGDMSYNQPQHF. CDR3 bases: TGTGCCAGCAGCCGGGGGGATATGAGCTACAATCAGCCCCAGCATTTT.

This clonotype was seen many times. The V gene is TRBV12-5, the J gene TRBJ1-3; D is unclear. CDR3 length: 13 residues. Germline loops: CDR1 LGHNT, CDR2 FRNRAP. The ends were cut back, 5 bases at V and 2 bases at J, with 7 bases in the middle. The CDR3 sequence is CASGPDPGNTIYF. The CDR3 DNA follows: TGTGCTAGTGGTCCTGACCCTGGAAACACCATATATTTT. The variable domain in full, with the rest retrieved from reference TRBV12-5 and TRBJ1-3, is DARVTQTPRHKVTEMGQEVTMRCQPILGHNTVFWYRQTMMQGLELLAYFRNRAPLDDSGMPKDRFSAEMPDATLATLKIQPSEPRDSAVYFCASGPDPGNTIYFGEGSWLTVV.

This clonotype was detected many times. V usage is TRBV4-1 and J usage is TRBJ1-2, with D unclear. Germline CDR1 and CDR2: MGHRA and YSYEKL. This CDR3 is built from 14 residues. The germline V and J ends were trimmed by 4 bases and 4 bases, with 13 bases remaining between them. This chain's CDR3 is CASSPIGSLYGYTF. The CDR3 DNA reads TGCGCCAGCAGCCCGATTGGGTCCCTCTATGGCTACACCTTC.

The CDR3 spells CSARDPGAWTSTDTQYF. The CDR3 DNA is TGCAGTGCTAGAGATCCGGGGGCTTGGACTAGCACAGATACGCAGTATTTT. The chain recombines TRBV20-1 with TRBJ2-3; D might be TRBD1 or TRBD2, each matching 6 bases. Germline CDR1 and CDR2: DFQATT and SNEGSKA (reference sequence). The CDR3 has 17 residues. V was cut by 0 bases and J by 0 bases, with 16 bases left in between.

This clonotype was seen repeatedly, ten times or more. The chain employs TRBV5-1 and TRBJ2-5, with D tentatively TRBD1 (6 bases). V lost 4 bases, J lost 1 base, and 11 bases lay in between. Germline lookup yields CDR1 SGHRS and CDR2 YFSETQ. The CDR3 extends over 14 amino acids. CDR3 sequence: CASSPDSTQETQYF. CDR3 nucleotides: TGCGCCAGCAGCCCGGACAGCACCCAAGAGACCCAGTACTTC.

This clonotype turned up a few times. This chain connects TRBV12-3 or TRBV12-4 to TRBJ2-3; D uncertain. V was clipped by 0 bases and J by 2 bases, with 6 bases between them. This CDR3 spans 14 amino acids. In DNA, the CDR3 is TGTGCCAGCAGTTTAGCGCGATACACAGATACGCAGTATTTT. It codes for CASSLARYTDTQYF.

This clonotype was seen ten or more times. The chain joins TRBV3-1 to TRBJ2-5; no firm D call. Trimming shortened V by 4 bases and J by 0 bases, and 6 bases separated the two germline ends. Germline CDR1 is LGHDT and CDR2 is YNNKEL (reference sequence). The CDR3 has 13 amino acids. Here the CDR3 reads CASSPTDQETQYF. The CDR3 DNA sequence: TGTGCCAGCAGCCCGACCGACCAAGAGACCCAGTACTTC.

This clonotype was seen repeatedly, ten times or more. The J gene is TRBJ2-7, the V gene TRBV28; D is uncertain. This CDR3 has 13 amino acids. From germline, CDR1 is MDHEN and CDR2 SYDVKM. V shed 6 bases and J shed 6 bases, with 15 bases lying between them. The DNA of the CDR3 is TGTGCCAGCAGCCATCCTCAATCGGGCGAGCAGTACTTC. It encodes CASSHPQSGEQYF. The full variable domain, completed using reference TRBV28 and TRBJ2-7, is DVKVTQSSRYLVKRTGEKVFLECVQDMDHENMFWYRQDPGLGLRLIYFSYDVKMKEKGDIPEGYSVSREKKERFSLILESASTNQTSMYLCASSHPQSGEQYFGPGTRLTVT.

In this sample, this clonotype turned up many times. The chain carries TRBV20-1 and TRBJ2-7; maybe TRBD1 (6 bases). Germline V lookup: CDR1 DFQATT, CDR2 SNEGSKA (reference sequence). The CDR3 spans 13 residues. Trimming pared 0 bases from V and 5 bases from J, leaving 11 bases between. CDR3 residues: CSARDLTGNEQYF. The CDR3 nucleotides are TGCAGTGCTAGAGATCTTACAGGGAACGAGCAGTACTTC.

This clonotype has at least ten counts. The J gene is TRBJ1-5, the V gene TRBV7-3, with D tentatively TRBD1 (5 bases). Germline V CDR1 and CDR2: SGHTA, FQGTGA. This CDR3 comprises 13 residues. Trimming pared 5 bases from V and 4 bases from J, leaving 9 bases between. The CDR3 here is CASSKQANQPQHF. CDR3 sequence (DNA): TGTGCCAGCAGCAAACAGGCGAATCAGCCCCAGCATTTT.

This clonotype appeared a few times. V is TRBV6-1 and J is TRBJ1-6; TRBD1 matches 8 bases. The CDR3 totals 15 residues. Losses at the gene ends were 3 bases for V and 8 bases for J; bases not matched to a gene: 6. Germline lookup yields CDR1 MNHNS and CDR2 SASEGT. The CDR3 here is CASSEGDRLYSPLHF. As DNA, the CDR3 is TGTGCCAGCAGTGAGGGGGACAGGTTGTATTCACCCCTCCACTTT.

This clonotype was seen only a few times. V gene TRBV24-1 combines with J gene TRBJ2-1; D is ambiguous. This CDR3 comprises 14 residues. The V gene's germline CDR1 is KGHDR and CDR2 SFDVKD. Trimming cost V 5 bases and J 7 bases, with 14 bases left between them. The CDR3 coding sequence is TGTGCCACCAGTGCATCAGAGCCTAAAAATGAGCAGTTCTTC. Encoded protein: CATSASEPKNEQFF.

The chain joins TRBV28 to TRBJ2-5, with 7 bases aligning to TRBD1. Trimming at V came to 2 bases and at J to 3 bases, leaving 3 bases not matched to a gene. The CDR3 contains 14 residues. Per the germline V gene, CDR1 is MDHEN and CDR2 is SYDVKM. CDR3 nucleotide sequence: TGTGCCAGCAGTTTACAGGGGGATGAAGAGACCCAGTACTTC. Translated: CASSLQGDEETQYF.

This clonotype turned up a few times. The chain carries TRBV5-1 and TRBJ1-4; D is ambiguous. V shed 3 bases and J shed 8 bases, with 8 bases lying between them. The CDR3 covers 12 residues. The germline V gene encodes CDR1 SGHRS and CDR2 YFSETQ. In nucleotides, the CDR3 is TGCGCCAGCAGCTCAAGCCGGGAAAAACTGTTTTTT. Residues: CASSSSREKLFF.

This clonotype has more than one count but fewer than ten. The CDR3 DNA follows: TGCGCCAGCAGCCAAGATCGGGGGGGATCCTACGAGCAGTACTTC. It yields the protein CASSQDRGGSYEQYF. J is TRBJ2-7 and V is TRBV4-3; TRBD2 agrees at 8 bases. The V gene's germline CDR1 is LGHNA and CDR2 YSLEER. The CDR3 runs 15 residues. Trimming at V came to 0 bases and at J to 1 base, leaving 2 bases not matched to a gene.

There are many counts of this clonotype. Written as DNA, the CDR3 is TGTGCCAGCAGTTTGGGCCCCTTTAGCAATCAGCCCCAGCATTTT. Protein: CASSLGPFSNQPQHF. The rearrangement uses TRBV12-3 or TRBV12-4 and TRBJ1-5; D ambiguous. CDR3 length: 15 residues. V gave up 3 bases and J gave up 0 bases, with 9 bases separating them.